The T cell receptor beta chain described here comes from a study of cytomegalovirus exposure and HLA in healthy donors. Broader study findings: The study had only CMV serostatus as immune exposure information. A later analysis associated roughly 15,000 TCR beta sequences with HLA alleles at a 0.05 false discovery rate. Across donors, presence/absence analyses took sequencing depth to be roughly uniform.

Primers: 60 Vbeta forward and 13 Jbeta reverse. Measured with immunoSEQ multiplex PCR; TCRdb has only the in-frame clones, and not every one. The sample lists 150,000 to 170,000 clones, about four fifths seen once, with roughly 2.8% in the top ten. Trimming removed 4 bases from V and 8 bases from J; junction bases left unmatched: 6. The CDR3 runs 13 residues. Germline V CDR1 and CDR2: LNHNV, YYDKDF (reference sequence). On this clone: Its antigen is still unknown.

The rearrangement links TRBV15 to TRBJ1-2; 8 bases align to TRBD1. Sequences were obtained from PBMCs. The sequence was obtained from a man between 18 and 35 years old in good health and CMV-seronegative. The CDR3 region has the DNA TGTGCCACCAGCAACCGGACAGGGAACGGCTACACCTTC. Translation gives CATSNRTGNGYTF.